Shown below are 14 T cell receptor beta chains from a single sample sequenced in a study of blood T cell repertoires in COVID-19 (dated by TCRdb to 2020 to 2021). To prepare the library, the immunoSEQ multiplex PCR assay was applied. The table was pulled from immuneACCESS by TCRdb, which kept in-frame rearrangements only. Such tables lose some clones; where checked, under half of the loss comes from unresolved V genes, and the rest has no known cause. The sample table contains about 210,000 clones; only one count was recorded for around 80% of them. Approximately 8% of the sample lies in the top ten. Sequences were obtained from peripheral blood. These receptors were taken from a woman over 75 with COVID-19, enrolled during active disease.

The chain employs TRBV5-1 and TRBJ2-7, with D tentatively TRBD1 (6 bases). V dropped 1 base and J dropped 5 bases, with 10 bases sitting between them. This CDR3 is built from 13 residues. Per germline, CDR1 SGHRS and CDR2 YFSETQ. The CDR3: CASSLQQGNEQYF. CDR3 nucleotides: TGCGCCAGCAGCTTGCAACAGGGTAACGAGCAGTACTTC.

The chain is built from TRBV3-1 (or the pseudogene TRBV3-2) and TRBJ2-7, with 9 bases matching TRBD2. Germline lookup yields CDR1 LGHDT and CDR2 YNNKEL (reference sequence). J gave up 5 bases and V 4 bases, and 3 bases lay outside the gene matches. The CDR3 is made up of 13 amino acids. DNA of the CDR3: TGTGCCAGCAGCCTAGCGGGGGAACACGAGCAGTACTTC. Its protein product is CASSLAGEHEQYF.

The DNA of the CDR3 is TGCGCCAGCAGCCAAAGCACGGACAGGACGAAGAAACTGTTTTTT. Translating gives CASSQSTDRTKKLFF. The V and J genes are TRBV4-1 and TRBJ1-4; TRBD1 agrees at 7 bases. CDR1 MGHRA and CDR2 YSYEKL come from the germline V gene. The CDR3 is 15 amino acids. Trimming at V came to 2 bases and at J to 11 bases, leaving 11 bases not matched to a gene.

The chain recombines TRBV18 with TRBJ1-4; D remains unclear. The CDR3 totals 13 residues. Germline CDR1 reads KGHSH; CDR2 reads LQKENI. V lost 3 bases, J lost 8 bases, and 10 bases lay in between. The CDR3 sequence: CASSPGGEEKLFF. In DNA form, the CDR3 reads TGTGCCAGCTCACCGGGCGGGGAGGAAAAACTGTTTTTT.

The chain combines TRBV29-1 with TRBJ2-7; 14 nucleotides line up with TRBD2. Germline CDR1 and CDR2: SQVTM and ANQGSEA. CDR3 length: 16 amino acids. With V trimmed by 7 bases and J by 2 bases, 10 bases remained unmatched. The DNA of the CDR3 is TGCAGCGCTGCGGGACTAGCGGGAGAGCCCACCTACGAGCAGTACTTC. Translation gives CSAAGLAGEPTYEQYF.

The rearrangement uses TRBV18 and TRBJ1-1; no definite D call. The CDR3 contains 13 residues. Germline loops: CDR1 KGHSH, CDR2 LQKENI. V was clipped by 1 base and J by 1 base, with 4 bases between them. DNA for the CDR3: TGTGCCAGCTCACCACGAGGGAACACTGAAGCTTTCTTT. Amino acid sequence: CASSPRGNTEAFF.

Only one count was recorded for this clone. V usage is TRBV5-4 and J usage is TRBJ2-4, with 8 positions matching TRBD2. The germline CDR1 and CDR2 sequences are SGHNT and YYREEE (reference sequence). This CDR3 is 14 amino acids long. With 2 bases clipped from V and 10 bases from J, the junction kept 8 bases outside the gene matches. CDR3 protein: CASSFDGGGRIQYF. The CDR3 DNA reads TGTGCCAGCAGCTTTGACGGCGGGGGGAGGATTCAGTACTTC.

The chain carries TRBV5-1 and TRBJ2-7; 13 bases map to TRBD2. The CDR3 is 16 amino acids. Germline V lookup: CDR1 SGHRS, CDR2 YFSETQ. V gave up 0 bases and J gave up 4 bases; unmatched junction bases: 4. DNA for the CDR3: TGCGCCAGCAGCTTGGGGACTAGCGGGGGTTCTTACGAGCAGTACTTC. It is translated as CASSLGTSGGSYEQYF.

V gene TRBV28 combines with J gene TRBJ2-5; possibly TRBD2 for D (5 bases). V was clipped by 3 bases and J by 2 bases, with 10 bases between them. The germline gives CDR1 MDHEN, CDR2 SYDVKM. The CDR3 consists of 14 residues. The CDR3 coding sequence is TGTGCCAGCAGTTTGAGGGCTCTACAAGAGACCCAGTACTTC. Protein product: CASSLRALQETQYF. The whole variable domain, remainder taken from reference TRBV28 and TRBJ2-5, is DVKVTQSSRYLVKRTGEKVFLECVQDMDHENMFWYRQDPGLGLRLIYFSYDVKMKEKGDIPEGYSVSREKKERFSLILESASTNQTSMYLCASSLRALQETQYFGPGTRLLVL.

The chain links TRBV29-1 to TRBJ2-1; D might be TRBD1 (6 bases). Germline CDR1 SQVTM, CDR2 ANQGSEA. CDR3 size: 15 residues. Trimming stripped 7 bases from V and 5 bases from J, with 21 bases between. CDR3 bases: TGCAGCGCCCAGGCTACAGGGTCGTCGGACAATGAGCAGTTCTTC. Translated: CSAQATGSSDNEQFF.

The CDR3 nucleotides are TGTGCCAGCAGCTTAGCGGCTAGCGGGGGTGTGGGAGAGACCCAGTACTTC. This gives the protein CASSLAASGGVGETQYF. The chain is built from TRBV11-2 and TRBJ2-5, with 10 bases fitting TRBD2. CDR3 size: 17 residues. The germline V gene encodes CDR1 SGHAT and CDR2 FQNNGV. V trimming: 1 base; J trimming: 4 bases; junction bases outside the gene matches: 9.

This CDR3 reads CASSRTAGGYTF. The CDR3 nucleotides read TGTGCCAGTTCTCGGACAGCGGGGGGCTACACCTTC. This chain links TRBV27 with TRBJ1-2; perhaps TRBD1 as D (6 bases). V was clipped by 9 bases and J by 8 bases, with 16 bases between them. Germline-derived CDR1 and CDR2 are MNHEY and SMNVEV (reference sequence). The CDR3 covers 12 residues.

J is TRBJ1-2 and V is TRBV6-5, with TRBD1 identical over 7 bases. CDR1 and CDR2 (germline): MNHEY, SVGAGI. The ends lost 7 bases at V and 4 bases at J; junction bases unmatched: 12. The CDR3 length is 15 residues. CDR3 DNA sequence: TGTGCCAGCATCCGTGATGGACAGGACATCTATGGCTACACCTTC. It translates to CASIRDGQDIYGYTF.

The rearrangement uses TRBV7-8 and TRBJ1-6; D is possibly TRBD1 (6 bases). The CDR3 is made up of 16 amino acids. The V gene lost 7 bases and the J gene lost 7 bases, with 20 bases spanning the gap. Looked up from germline, CDR1 is SGHVS and CDR2 is FQNEAQ. The CDR3 nucleotides are TGTGCCAGCAACCCCCTTTGGGTACAGGGAAATTCACCCCTCCACTTT. Translated, it gives CASNPLWVQGNSPLHF.